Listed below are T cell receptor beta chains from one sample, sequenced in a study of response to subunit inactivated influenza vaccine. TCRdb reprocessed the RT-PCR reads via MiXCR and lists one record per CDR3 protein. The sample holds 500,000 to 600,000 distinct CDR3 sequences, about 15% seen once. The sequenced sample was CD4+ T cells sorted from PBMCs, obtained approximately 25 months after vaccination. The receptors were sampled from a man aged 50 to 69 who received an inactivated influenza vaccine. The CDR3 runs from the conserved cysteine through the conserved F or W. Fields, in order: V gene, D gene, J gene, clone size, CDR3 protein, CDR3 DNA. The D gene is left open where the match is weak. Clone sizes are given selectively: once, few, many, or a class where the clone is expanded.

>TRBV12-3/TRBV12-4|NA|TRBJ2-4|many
CASSLGSQGDIQYF
TGTGCCAGCAGTTTAGGGTCGCAGGGTGACATTCAGTACTTC
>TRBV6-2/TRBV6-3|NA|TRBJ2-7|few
CASSSDTGRTPYEQYF
TGTGCCAGCAGTTCCGACACCGGACGAACCCCCTACGAGCAGTACTTC
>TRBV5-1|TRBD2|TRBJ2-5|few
CASSAGASGNQETQYF
TGCGCCAGCAGCGCTGGGGCTAGCGGGAATCAAGAGACCCAGTACTTC
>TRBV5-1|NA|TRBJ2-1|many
CASSTIPGTNNEQFF
TGCGCCAGCAGCACTATACCCGGGACCAATAATGAGCAGTTCTTC
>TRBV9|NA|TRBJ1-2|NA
CASKPIQDWGNYGYTF
TGTGCCAGCAAGCCCATCCAGGATTGGGGTAACTATGGCTACACCTTC
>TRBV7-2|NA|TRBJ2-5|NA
CASSLEGEAWETQYF
TGTGCCAGCAGCTTAGAAGGAGAGGCCTGGGAGACCCAGTACTTC
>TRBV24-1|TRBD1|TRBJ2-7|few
CATAGTGDYEQYF
TGTGCCACCGCGGGGACAGGCGACTACGAGCAGTACTTC
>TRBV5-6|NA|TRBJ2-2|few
CASSAPFVPGELFF
TGTGCCAGCAGCGCACCCTTTGTCCCCGGGGAGCTGTTTTTT
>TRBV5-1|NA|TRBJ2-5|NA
CASSSGFSRGQETQYF
TGCGCCAGCAGCTCCGGGTTTTCTAGGGGACAAGAGACCCAGTACTTC
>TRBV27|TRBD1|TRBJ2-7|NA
CASIYRGRYHEQYF
TGTGCCAGTATATACAGGGGGCGTTATCACGAGCAGTACTTC
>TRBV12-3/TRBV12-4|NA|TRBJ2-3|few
CASSFDGRTTDTQYF
TGTGCCAGCAGTTTTGACGGCAGGACAACAGATACGCAGTATTTT
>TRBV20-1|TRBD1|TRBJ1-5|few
CSAREDRVKGPQHF
TGCAGTGCTAGAGAGGACAGGGTGAAGGGGCCCCAGCATTTT
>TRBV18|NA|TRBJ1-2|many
CASSPDRGHGYTF
TGTGCCAGCTCACCAGACCGGGGCCATGGCTACACCTTC
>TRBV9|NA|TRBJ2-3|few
CASNRLGGPDTQYF
TGTGCCAGCAACCGACTAGGAGGGCCAGATACGCAGTATTTT
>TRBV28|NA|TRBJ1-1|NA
CASSPWDKNTEAFF
TGTGCCAGCAGCCCATGGGACAAGAACACTGAAGCTTTCTTT
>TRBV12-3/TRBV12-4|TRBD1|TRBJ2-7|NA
CASSFDRVAGEQYF
TGTGCCAGCAGTTTCGACAGGGTAGCAGGGGAGCAGTACTTC
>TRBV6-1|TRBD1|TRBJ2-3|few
CASSLGTGETDTQYF
TGTGCCAGCAGTCTCGGGACAGGGGAAACAGATACGCAGTATTTT
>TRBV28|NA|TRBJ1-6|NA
CASSSLFWSPLHF
TGTGCCAGCAGTTCCCTCTTTTGGTCACCCCTCCACTTT
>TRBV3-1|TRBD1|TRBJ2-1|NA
CASSQVYRTGVNEQFF
TGTGCCAGCAGCCAAGTATATAGGACAGGTGTCAATGAGCAGTTCTTC
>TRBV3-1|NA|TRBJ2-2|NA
CASSPSVPGELFF
TGTGCCAGCAGTCCTAGTGTTCCCGGGGAGCTGTTTTTT
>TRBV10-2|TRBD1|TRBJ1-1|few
CASRDTGGDDTEAFF
TGCGCCAGCAGAGATACAGGGGGTGACGACACTGAAGCTTTCTTT
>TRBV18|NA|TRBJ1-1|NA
CASSPRSNTEAFF
TGTGCCAGCTCACCTCGTTCGAACACTGAAGCTTTCTTT
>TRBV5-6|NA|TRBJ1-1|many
CASSLGPPRGGITAFF
TGTGCCAGCAGCTTGGGTCCCCCCCGTGGGGGTATCACAGCTTTCTTT
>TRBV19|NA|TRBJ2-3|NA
CASSRPAGTDTQYF
TGTGCCAGTAGTAGGCCAGCTGGCACAGATACGCAGTATTTT
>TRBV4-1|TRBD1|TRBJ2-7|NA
CASSKRIAGQAFSYEQYF
TGCGCCAGCAGCAAGAGGATAGCAGGACAGGCCTTCTCCTACGAGCAGTACTTC
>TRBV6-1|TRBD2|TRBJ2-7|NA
CASRDGLAGNYEQYF
TGTGCCAGCAGGGATGGACTAGCAGGGAACTACGAGCAGTACTTC
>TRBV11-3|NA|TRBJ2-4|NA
CASSPRTVARVAKNIQYF
TGTGCCAGCAGCCCCCGGACAGTCGCGAGGGTAGCCAAAAACATTCAGTACTTC
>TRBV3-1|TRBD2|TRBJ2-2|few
CASSRVPGLAYGELFF
TGTGCCAGCAGCCGGGTCCCGGGACTAGCGTACGGGGAGCTGTTTTTT
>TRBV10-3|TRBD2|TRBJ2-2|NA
CAISEWGSGGRQAGELFF
TGTGCCATCAGTGAGTGGGGTAGCGGGGGCCGCCAAGCCGGGGAGCTGTTTTTT
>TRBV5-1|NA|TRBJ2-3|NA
CASANSDTQYF
TGCGCCAGCGCCAATTCGGATACGCAGTATTTT
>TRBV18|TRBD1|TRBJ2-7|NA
CASSPTGGQTYEQYF
TGTGCCAGCTCACCAACAGGGGGCCAAACCTACGAGCAGTACTTC
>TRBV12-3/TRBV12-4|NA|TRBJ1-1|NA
CASSFYRPDEAFF
TGTGCCAGCAGTTTTTATCGTCCAGATGAAGCTTTCTTT
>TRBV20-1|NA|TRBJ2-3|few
CARRASEADTQYF
TGCGCCCGGAGGGCTAGCGAAGCAGATACGCAGTATTTT
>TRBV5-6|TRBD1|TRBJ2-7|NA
CASSLPGQGGYEQYF
TGTGCCAGCAGCTTGCCGGGACAGGGCGGTTACGAGCAGTACTTC
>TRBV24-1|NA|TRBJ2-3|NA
CATSASRLATDTQYF
TGTGCCACCAGTGCGTCCCGGCTAGCCACAGATACGCAGTATTTT
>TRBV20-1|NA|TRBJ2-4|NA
CSADRRPRDIQYF
TGCAGTGCTGACCGAAGACCCCGGGACATTCAGTACTTC
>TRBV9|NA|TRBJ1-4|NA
CASSVTGATNEKLFF
TGTGCCAGCAGCGTCACAGGTGCAACTAATGAAAAACTGTTTTTT
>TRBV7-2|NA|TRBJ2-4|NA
CASSLGPYLAKNIQYF
TGTGCCAGCAGCTTAGGGCCCTATTTAGCCAAAAACATTCAGTACTTC
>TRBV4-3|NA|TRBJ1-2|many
CASSKDRYGYTF
TGCGCCAGCAGTAAGGACCGATATGGCTACACCTTC
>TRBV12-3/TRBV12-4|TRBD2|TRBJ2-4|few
CASSLSGGSKNIQYF
TGTGCCAGCAGTTTATCGGGGGGGTCCAAAAACATTCAGTACTTC
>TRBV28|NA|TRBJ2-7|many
CASSFNYEQYF
TGTGCCAGCAGTTTCAATTACGAGCAGTACTTC
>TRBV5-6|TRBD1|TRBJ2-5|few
CASVLRGQETQYF
TGTGCCAGCGTCCTCAGGGGGCAAGAGACCCAGTACTTC
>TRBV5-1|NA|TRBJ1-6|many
CASSFGDFEGSPLHF
TGCGCCAGCAGCTTCGGGGATTTTGAAGGTTCACCCCTCCACTTT
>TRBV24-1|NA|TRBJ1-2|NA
CATSDQGGYGYTF
TGTGCCACCAGTGACCAGGGTGGCTATGGCTACACCTTC
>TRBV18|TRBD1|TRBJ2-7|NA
CASSPSGQAYEQYF
TGTGCCAGCTCACCATCTGGACAGGCCTACGAGCAGTACTTC
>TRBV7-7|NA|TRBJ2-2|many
CASSPSRSTGELFF
TGTGCTAGCAGCCCCTCCCGGAGCACCGGGGAGCTGTTTTTT
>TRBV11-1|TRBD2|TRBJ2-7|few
CASSLKLQTRGERYEQYF
TGTGCCAGCAGCCTAAAACTCCAAACCCGGGGGGAGAGATACGAGCAGTACTTC
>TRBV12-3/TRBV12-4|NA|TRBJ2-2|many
CASSAGLPKTGELFF
TGTGCCAGCAGTGCGGGACTCCCCAAAACCGGGGAGCTGTTTTTT
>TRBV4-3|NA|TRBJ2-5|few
CASSQDRVIETQYF
TGCGCCAGCAGCCAAGACAGGGTAATCGAGACCCAGTACTTC
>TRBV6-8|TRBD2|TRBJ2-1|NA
CASSYPLSGRANEQFF
TGTGCCAGCAGTTACCCCCTGAGCGGGAGGGCCAATGAGCAGTTCTTC
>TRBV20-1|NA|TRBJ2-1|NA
CSAKVAIQYEQLF
TGCAGTGCCAAGGTCGCTATACAGTATGAGCAGTTATTC
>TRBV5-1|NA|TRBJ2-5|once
CASSTRTGIQETQYF
TGCGCCAGCAGCACTAGGACGGGAATCCAAGAGACCCAGTACTTC
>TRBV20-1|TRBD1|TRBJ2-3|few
CSALQGGTDTQYF
TGCAGTGCTCTACAGGGGGGCACAGATACGCAGTATTTT
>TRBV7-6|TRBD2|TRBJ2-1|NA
CASSLFPSGGAHNEQFF
TGTGCCAGCAGCTTGTTCCCTAGCGGGGGGGCACACAATGAGCAGTTCTTC
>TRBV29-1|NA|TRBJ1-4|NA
CSVKTLNSANEKLFF
TGCAGCGTTAAAACGCTGAACTCAGCTAATGAAAAACTGTTTTTT
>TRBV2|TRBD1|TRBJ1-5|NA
CASRRTGGPSNQPQHF
TGTGCCAGCAGGAGAACAGGGGGCCCGAGCAATCAGCCCCAGCATTTT
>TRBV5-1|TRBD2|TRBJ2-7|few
CASSPEGLAGVTEYF
TGCGCCAGCAGCCCAGAAGGGCTAGCGGGGGTGACGGAGTACTTC
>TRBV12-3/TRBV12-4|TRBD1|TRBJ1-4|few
CASSLSGTGYEKLFF
TGTGCCAGCAGTTTATCTGGGACAGGTTATGAAAAACTGTTTTTT